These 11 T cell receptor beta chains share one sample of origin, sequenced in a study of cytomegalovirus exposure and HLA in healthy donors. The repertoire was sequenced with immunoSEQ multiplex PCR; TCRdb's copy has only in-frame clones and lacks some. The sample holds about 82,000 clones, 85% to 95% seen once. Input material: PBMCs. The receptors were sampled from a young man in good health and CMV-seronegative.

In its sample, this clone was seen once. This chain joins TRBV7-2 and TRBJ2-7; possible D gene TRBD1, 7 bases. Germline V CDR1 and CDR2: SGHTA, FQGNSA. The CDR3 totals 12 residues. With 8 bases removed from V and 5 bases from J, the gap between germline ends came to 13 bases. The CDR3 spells CASSGGGHEQYF. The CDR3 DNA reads TGTGCCAGCTCAGGGGGAGGCCACGAGCAGTACTTC.

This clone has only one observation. The CDR3 protein is CASSGEVRLATETQYF. In DNA, the CDR3 is TGTGCCAGCAGCGGAGAGGTCCGGCTAGCGACAGAGACCCAGTACTTC. The chain has TRBV11-1 and TRBJ2-5; D is perhaps TRBD2 (6 bases). Trimming removed 5 bases at V and 4 bases at J, with 20 bases between. This CDR3 region has 16 residues. Germline V gives CDR1 SGHAT, CDR2 FQDESV (reference sequence).

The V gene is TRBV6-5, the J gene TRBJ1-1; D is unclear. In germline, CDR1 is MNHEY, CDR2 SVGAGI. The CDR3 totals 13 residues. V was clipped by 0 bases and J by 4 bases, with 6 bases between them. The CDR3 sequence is CASSYSGRTEAFF. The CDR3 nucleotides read TGTGCCAGCAGTTACTCCGGTCGCACTGAAGCTTTCTTT.

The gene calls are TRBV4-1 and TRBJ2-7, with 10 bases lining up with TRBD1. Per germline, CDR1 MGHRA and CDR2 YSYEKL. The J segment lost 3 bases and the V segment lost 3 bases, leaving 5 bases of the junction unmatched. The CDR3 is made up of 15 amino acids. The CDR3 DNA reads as TGCGCCAGCAGCCACGGGACAGGGGTTATCTACGAGCAGTACTTC. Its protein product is CASSHGTGVIYEQYF.

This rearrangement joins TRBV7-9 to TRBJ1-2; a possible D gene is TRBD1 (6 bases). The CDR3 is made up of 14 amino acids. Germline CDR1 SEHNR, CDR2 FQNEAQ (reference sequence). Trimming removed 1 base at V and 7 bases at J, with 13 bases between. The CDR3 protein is CASSLVGAGGGYTF. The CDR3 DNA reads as TGTGCCAGCAGCTTAGTGGGGGCGGGAGGTGGCTACACCTTC.

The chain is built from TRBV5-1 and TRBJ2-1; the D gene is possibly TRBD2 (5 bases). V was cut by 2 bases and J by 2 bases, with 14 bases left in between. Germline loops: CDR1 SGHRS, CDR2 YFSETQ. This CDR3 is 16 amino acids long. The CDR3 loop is CASSFTERATYNEQFF. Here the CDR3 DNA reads TGCGCCAGCAGCTTCACAGAGAGGGCAACCTACAATGAGCAGTTCTTC.

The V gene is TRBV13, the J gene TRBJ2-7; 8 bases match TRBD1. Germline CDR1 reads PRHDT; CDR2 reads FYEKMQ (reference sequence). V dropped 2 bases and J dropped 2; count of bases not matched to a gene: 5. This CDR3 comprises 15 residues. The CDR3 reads CASSLTGTGPYEQYF. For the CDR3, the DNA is TGTGCCAGCAGCTTAACGGGGACAGGTCCCTACGAGCAGTACTTC.

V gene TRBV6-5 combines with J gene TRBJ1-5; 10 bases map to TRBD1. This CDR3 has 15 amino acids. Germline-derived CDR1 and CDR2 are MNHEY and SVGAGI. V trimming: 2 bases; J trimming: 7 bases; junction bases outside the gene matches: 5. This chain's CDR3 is CASSYGTGAGQPQHF. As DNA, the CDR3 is TGTGCCAGCAGTTACGGGACAGGGGCAGGGCAGCCCCAGCATTTT.

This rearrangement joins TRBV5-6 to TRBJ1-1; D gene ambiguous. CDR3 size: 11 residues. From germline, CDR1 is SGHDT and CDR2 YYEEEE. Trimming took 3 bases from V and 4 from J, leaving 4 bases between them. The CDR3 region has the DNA TGTGCCAGCAGCTCGGTCACTGAAGCTTTCTTT. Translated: CASSSVTEAFF.

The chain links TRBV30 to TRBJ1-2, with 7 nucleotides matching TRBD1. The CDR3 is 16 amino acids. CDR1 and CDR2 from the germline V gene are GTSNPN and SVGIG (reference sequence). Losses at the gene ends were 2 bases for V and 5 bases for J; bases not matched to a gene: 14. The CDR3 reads CAWSRVMKKGAYGYTF. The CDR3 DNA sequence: TGTGCCTGGAGTAGAGTGATGAAGAAGGGGGCGTATGGCTACACCTTC.

CDR3 in amino acids: CASSRPQGTGELFF. In nucleotides, the CDR3 is TGTGCCAGCTCACGACCCCAGGGCACCGGGGAGCTGTTTTTT. This chain uses TRBV18 with TRBJ2-2, with D maybe TRBD1 (5 bases). Germline CDR1 and CDR2: KGHSH and LQKENI. The CDR3 is 14 residues long. Trimming stripped 4 bases from V and 4 bases from J, with 10 bases between.